This T cell receptor beta chain was obtained from a study of blood T cells in healthy people across ages. General study points: Strong correlation was found linking TCR beta diversity to naive T cell percentage.

This clonotype occurred once. No antigen is known for it. Researchers isolated at least 6.5 million PBMCs per sample. The authors ran a second PCR of 7 to 11 cycles using a sample-barcoded 5' primer and a J-beta primer mix. The authors tagged each cDNA molecule using a template-switch adaptor with 12 random nucleotides. Via MiXCR, TCRdb re-called the 5' RACE reads, giving one row per CDR3 protein. In the table there are roughly 900,000 distinct CDR3 sequences, about 44% of which are singletons. This TCR derives from a man between 25 and 39 years old in good health. The material sequenced was blood.

The DNA of the CDR3 is TGTGCCAGCAGTTACCCGATCGCGGGGAGTACTGAAGCTTTCTTT. This encodes CASSYPIAGSTEAFF. The chain joins TRBV6-5 to TRBJ1-1; D uncertain. The V gene lost 2 bases and the J gene lost 5 bases, with 15 bases spanning the gap. This CDR3 region has 15 residues. Germline V gene data show CDR1 as MNHEY and CDR2 as SVGAGI.